This T cell receptor (beta chain) was identified in a study of blood T cell repertoires in COVID-19. Study summary: There were acute and convalescent COVID-19 samples, and they came from the United States, Italy and Spain. T cells, B-cell-depleted T cells, or PBMCs supplied cDNA or gDNA.

CDR3 length: 15 amino acids. The germline gives CDR1 SGHTA, CDR2 FQGNSA. Notes on this clone: The junction and the germline gene differ at one end; a read error may be behind it.

Per the original methods: The authors estimated nucleated cell counts from reference gene primer amplification. Data came from immunoSEQ multiplex PCR; TCRdb stores just in-frame clones and leaves some out. That table is the source of V, J and clone size, and D and trimming were worked out from the DNA. The top ten hold approximately 3% of the sample, which has around 360,000 clones, roughly 87% seen once. Each recovered donor of Cohort 3 presented with two negative PCRs, clearance, or symptom resolution. This chain connects TRBV7-2 to TRBJ2-3; 12 bases fit TRBD2. Specimen: PBMCs or T cells enriched from blood (not recorded which). This clonotype originated in a young woman who had recovered from COVID-19. DNA of the CDR3: TGTGCCAGCAGTTTAGGACTAGCGGGACCAGATACGCAGTATTTT. Translated, it gives CASSLGLAGPDTQYF.